This T cell receptor (beta chain) was retrieved from a study of cytomegalovirus exposure and HLA in healthy donors. As regards this clone: Its target is not known.

The CDR3 runs to 17 residues. J lost 0 bases, V lost 3 bases, and 8 bases had no gene match. Germline V gene sequence: CDR1 LNHDA, CDR2 SQIVND (reference sequence). The PCR was carried out with 60 Vbeta primers and 13 Jbeta primers. Clones were read by immunoSEQ multiplex PCR, and TCRdb kept only the in-frame ones, dropping some. The repertoire holds 150,000 to 200,000 clones, with about three quarters as singletons. Study results and caveats: TCR sequences were mostly rare, though some public TCRs occurred in many donors.

This receptor was identified in a woman in her thirties or forties in good health and CMV-seronegative. The source material was PBMCs. V is TRBV19 and J is TRBJ1-3; TRBD1 matches at 7 bases. CDR3 amino acids: CASSIRAGTASGNTIYF. CDR3 DNA sequence: TGTGCCAGTAGTATTAGGGCCGGGACAGCCTCTGGAAACACCATATATTTT.